In this sample, the clone carrying this TCR beta chain turned up a few times. These data come from a study of blood T cells in healthy people across ages. The CDR3 is 16 amino acids. V lost 1 base, J lost 1 base, and 12 bases lay in between. The V gene's germline CDR1 is SGHVS and CDR2 FNYEAQ. For the second PCR, which ran for about 7 to 11 cycles, a sample-barcoded 5' primer and a J-beta primer mix were used. TCRdb re-called the 5' RACE reads with MiXCR, one entry per CDR3 protein. The sample includes around 500,000 distinct CDR3 sequences, roughly a quarter of them seen just once. Separately, the same data were catalogued under a study of T cells of mothers and their children. From that study: The study sampled a few healthy Caucasian mothers and their six children. Relative to unrelated pairs, biologically related mother-child dyads exhibited marginally greater, non-significant overlap.

The sample consisted of blood. V is TRBV7-6 and J is TRBJ2-3; the D is unclear. The source of this sequence is a boy between 2 and 10 years old in good health. CDR3 loop: CASSLGPRPGTDTQYF. The CDR3 bases are TGTGCCAGCAGCTTAGGACCGCGTCCTGGCACAGATACGCAGTATTTT.